Each of the 8 T cell receptor beta chains below was sequenced from the same sample in a study of cytomegalovirus exposure and HLA in healthy donors. Primers: 60 Vbeta forward and 13 Jbeta reverse. TCRdb's table, derived via immunoSEQ multiplex PCR, lists solely in-frame clones and lacks some. The sample consists of under 250,000 clones, about 85% of them appearing once. Sequencing was carried out using PBMCs. The receptors here all came from a girl aged 2 to 9 in good health and CMV-seronegative.

V is TRBV19 and J is TRBJ2-5, with 10 bases lining up with TRBD2. Germline CDR1 reads LNHDA; CDR2 reads SQIVND (reference sequence). V gave up 3 bases and J gave up 3 bases; unmatched junction bases: 4. CDR3 size: 15 residues. CDR3 in DNA: TGTGCCAGTAGTATGGTCAGCGGGGGGGAAGAGACCCAGTACTTC. It yields the protein CASSMVSGGEETQYF.

The chain carries TRBV5-1 and TRBJ2-7; 12 nucleotides align to TRBD2. This CDR3 region has 14 residues. In germline, CDR1 is SGHRS, CDR2 YFSETQ. Trimming at V came to 4 bases and at J to 4 bases, leaving 3 bases not matched to a gene. The CDR3 DNA follows: TGCGCCAGCAGCGTGACTAGCGGGAGTTACGAGCAGTACTTC. It encodes CASSVTSGSYEQYF.

The V gene is TRBV2, the J gene TRBJ1-2; D is ambiguous. The V end was cut by 4 bases, the J end by 3 bases, with 6 bases between. The germline V gene encodes CDR1 SNHLY and CDR2 FYNNEI. The CDR3 is 12 residues long. CDR3 sequence reads: CASSVDYYGYTF. In nucleotides, the CDR3 is TGTGCCAGCAGTGTCGACTACTATGGCTACACCTTC.

This clone was seen only once. The chain combines TRBV29-1 with TRBJ2-5; D may be TRBD2 (6 bases). The CDR3 has 13 amino acids. Between the trimmed V and J ends, which lost 2 bases and 2 bases, there was a span of 9 bases. CDR1 is SQVTM and CDR2 is ANQGSEA in the germline V gene. CDR3 nucleotide sequence: TGCAGCGTTGAAACCGGGGGTCAAGAGACCCAGTACTTC. It specifies CSVETGGQETQYF.

The chain combines TRBV14 with TRBJ2-7, with D perhaps TRBD2 (6 bases). There are 13 residues in the CDR3. With 2 bases removed from V and 3 bases from J, the gap between germline ends came to 8 bases. Germline values: CDR1 SGHDN, CDR2 FVKESK. The CDR3 sequence is CASSQSGRYEQYF. CDR3 DNA: TGTGCCAGCAGCCAAAGCGGGCGCTACGAGCAGTACTTC.

This sequence joins TRBV7-2 and TRBJ1-2; 9 positions match TRBD1. CDR3 length: 15 residues. The germline V gene encodes CDR1 SGHTA and CDR2 FQGNSA. V was clipped by 3 bases and J by 2 bases; unmatched bases: 4. DNA of the CDR3: TGTGCCAGCAGCTTTACCGGGACAGGGAACTATGGCTACACCTTC. This gives the protein CASSFTGTGNYGYTF.

A remark on this clone: Other DNA sequences in the sample encode the same CDR3. This rearrangement joins TRBV5-1 to TRBJ1-2; 9 bases line up with TRBD1. The V gene's germline CDR1 is SGHRS and CDR2 YFSETQ. The CDR3 totals 14 residues. V shed 5 bases and J 4 bases; nucleotides not matched to a gene: 6. CDR3 region: CASRLDRGVYGYTF. The CDR3 nucleotides read TGCGCCAGCAGGCTGGACAGGGGCGTCTATGGCTACACCTTC.

This sequence joins TRBV5-4 and TRBJ2-3, with D possibly being TRBD2 (6 bases). The CDR3 extends over 15 amino acids. V lost 4 bases to trimming and J lost 0 bases, with 12 bases between them. Germline CDR1 SGHNT, CDR2 YYREEE (reference sequence). CDR3 protein: CASSPPGVSTDTQYF. The CDR3 DNA reads TGTGCCAGCAGCCCTCCGGGGGTAAGCACAGATACGCAGTATTTT.